A single sample gave rise to the 17 T cell receptor beta chains below, sequenced in a study. Each CDR3 protein is one row after TCRdb ran MiXCR on the RT-PCR reads. The sample lists hundreds of thousands of distinct CDR3 sequences, 13% to 15% seen once, with about 3.9% in the top ten. Sequenced: memory CD4+ T cells from blood. These receptors were obtained from a female donor in good health, serving as a healthy control.

The table lists this clonotype with many counts. The chain employs TRBV10-3 and TRBJ2-5; no clear D. Germline CDR1 reads ENHRY; CDR2 reads SYGVKD. Deletions cut 3 bases from V and 1 base from J, with 12 bases between. The CDR3 is 15 amino acids. The CDR3 loop is CAISDGQQLQETQYF. CDR3 sequence (DNA): TGTGCCATCAGTGACGGGCAGCAACTCCAAGAGACCCAGTACTTC.

This clonotype was observed a handful of times. V gene TRBV9 combines with J gene TRBJ2-2; 8 bases fit TRBD1. J was trimmed by 4 bases and V by 3 bases; bases with no gene match: 5. The germline gives CDR1 SGDLS, CDR2 YYNGEE. The CDR3 loop spans 15 amino acids. CDR3 bases: TGTGCCAGCAGCGGACAGGGGATGGCCACCGGGGAGCTGTTTTTT. This gives the protein CASSGQGMATGELFF.

A few counts support this clonotype. The chain combines TRBV24-1 with TRBJ2-1; D uncertain. The ends were cut back, 4 bases at V and 7 bases at J, with 10 bases in the middle. The CDR3 is 13 residues long. Germline CDR1 reads KGHDR; CDR2 reads SFDVKD. DNA of the CDR3: TGTGCCACCAGTGACCTGGACGGGAATGAGCAGTTCTTC. Protein sequence: CATSDLDGNEQFF.

Ten or more counts support this clonotype. V is TRBV5-1 and J is TRBJ2-5; no clear D. This CDR3 is 14 amino acids long. The V end was cut by 0 bases, the J end by 1 base, with 7 bases between. The germline V gene has CDR1 SGHRS and CDR2 YFSETQ. CDR3 amino acids: CASSLGTAQETQYF. DNA of the CDR3: TGCGCCAGCAGCTTGGGGACGGCCCAAGAGACCCAGTACTTC.

This clonotype appeared many times. The chain combines TRBV7-2 with TRBJ2-3, with 7 positions matching TRBD2. Germline V gene sequence: CDR1 SGHTA, CDR2 FQGNSA. The V gene end was trimmed by 5 bases and the J gene end by 2 bases; junction bases not matched to a gene: 4. The CDR3 is 14 amino acids. The CDR3 coding sequence is TGTGCCAGCAGCCCAGGGAGGGACACAGATACGCAGTATTTT. Residues: CASSPGRDTDTQYF. The full variable domain, its missing parts supplied by reference TRBV7-2 and TRBJ2-3, is GAGVSQSPSNKVTEKGKDVELRCDPISGHTALYWYRQSLGQGLEFLIYFQGNSAPDKSGLPSDRFSAERTGGSVSTLTIQRTQQEDSAVYLCASSPGRDTDTQYFGPGTRLTVL.

This clonotype was seen only a few times. The chain employs TRBV4-3 and TRBJ1-2, with 8 bases fitting TRBD1. Germline assignment: CDR1 LGHNA and CDR2 YSLEER. V lost 1 base to trimming and J lost 4 bases; unmatched junction nucleotides: 8. This CDR3 comprises 16 residues. CDR3 loop: CASSQGPRDRSYGYTF. The CDR3 DNA sequence: TGCGCCAGCAGCCAAGGGCCTCGGGACAGGAGCTATGGCTACACCTTC.

The J gene is TRBJ2-2, the V gene TRBV9, with D hard to call. Germline V gene sequence: CDR1 SGDLS, CDR2 YYNGEE. The CDR3 covers 12 residues. Trimming left V 5 bases short and J 7 bases short, with 9 bases between. CDR3 protein: CASSTLDGELFF. In DNA form, the CDR3 reads TGTGCCAGCAGTACGCTTGACGGGGAGCTGTTTTTT.

The chain combines TRBV5-1 with TRBJ1-2; TRBD1 matches at 7 bases. The CDR3 runs 17 residues. V lost 3 bases, J lost 7 bases, and 18 bases stayed unmatched. Germline CDR1 SGHRS, CDR2 YFSETQ. The CDR3 DNA is TGCGCCAGCAGCTGGAACAGGGGTCAAGGTGGAAGTGGTGGCTACACCTTC. Translation gives CASSWNRGQGGSGGYTF.

This clonotype was observed a few times. The chain carries TRBV5-1 and TRBJ2-3; 9 positions agree with TRBD1. Germline assignment: CDR1 SGHRS and CDR2 YFSETQ. The CDR3 covers 15 residues. The V and J ends lost 4 bases and 3 bases, in that order; junction bases with no gene match: 6. Written as DNA, the CDR3 is TGCGCCAGCAGCCTCACAGGGGGCTGGACAGATACGCAGTATTTT. As protein: CASSLTGGWTDTQYF.

This clonotype has a count of ten or more. The chain employs TRBV6-6 and TRBJ1-2; D is unresolved. V shed 0 bases and J shed 5 bases, with 22 bases lying between them. This CDR3 comprises 18 residues. Germline V gene data show CDR1 as MNHNY and CDR2 as SVGAGI (reference sequence). The CDR3 region is CASSYSPSPTAGGYGYTF. The DNA of the CDR3 is TGTGCCAGCAGTTACTCACCATCCCCAACGGCCGGCGGGTATGGCTACACCTTC.

V usage is TRBV20-1 and J usage is TRBJ2-7; a possible D gene is TRBD1 (5 bases). This CDR3 spans 12 amino acids. The germline V and J ends were trimmed by 7 bases and 3 bases, with 13 bases remaining between them. Per germline, CDR1 DFQATT and CDR2 SNEGSKA (reference sequence). For the CDR3, the DNA is TGCAGTGGTGGGCAGGGTGACTACGAGCAGTACTTC. As protein: CSGGQGDYEQYF.

V and J are TRBV6-2 or TRBV6-3 and TRBJ2-7; 13 nucleotides align to TRBD2. With V trimmed by 5 bases and J by 1 base, 8 bases remained unmatched. The length of the CDR3 is 17 residues. Looked up from germline, CDR1 is MNHEY and CDR2 is SVGEGT. CDR3 coding DNA: TGTGCCAGCAGTCGCCGGGGACTAGCGGGGTCTTCCTACGAGCAGTACTTC. Translated: CASSRRGLAGSSYEQYF.

The rearrangement links TRBV20-1 to TRBJ2-3, with 8 bases that match TRBD1. This CDR3 contains 14 residues. The V segment lost 3 bases and the J segment 3 bases; nucleotides outside the gene matches: 5. CDR1 is DFQATT and CDR2 is SNEGSKA in the germline V gene (reference sequence). CDR3 protein: CSARGTGETDTQYF. CDR3 coding DNA: TGCAGTGCTAGGGGGACAGGTGAAACAGATACGCAGTATTTT.

This rearrangement joins TRBV19 to TRBJ2-3, with 8 bases matching TRBD2. Trimming at V came to 6 bases and at J to 3 bases, leaving 8 bases not matched to a gene. CDR1 and CDR2 (germline): LNHDA, SQIVND (reference sequence). The CDR3 length is 15 residues. CDR3 sequence (DNA): TGTGCCAGTAGATGGACTAGCCGAAGAACAGATACGCAGTATTTT. Amino acid sequence: CASRWTSRRTDTQYF.

In regard to this clonotype: At one boundary the junction diverges from the germline segment, which might be a read error. The rearrangement uses TRBV11-3 and TRBJ1-1; a possible D gene is TRBD1 (5 bases). The CDR3 sequence is 14 residues long. The germline V gene encodes CDR1 SGHNT and CDR2 YENEEA. CDR3 sequence reads: CTSSSSPSGGEAFF. The CDR3 DNA reads as TGTACCAGCAGCTCATCCCCTTCCGGGGGGGAAGCTTTCTTT.

This clonotype was counted a few times. The genes are TRBV12-3 or TRBV12-4 and TRBJ1-2; D perhaps matches TRBD1 (5 bases). The CDR3 extends over 13 amino acids. V lost 5 bases, J lost 8 bases, and 15 bases lay in between. The CDR3 spells CASSSGTPKGYTF. DNA for the CDR3: TGTGCCAGCAGTAGCGGGACTCCAAAAGGCTACACCTTC.

This clonotype was seen more than once but under ten times. The chain combines TRBV5-5 with TRBJ2-7, with D maybe TRBD1 (6 bases). V lost 3 bases and J 6 bases, leaving 13 bases between the germline ends. CDR3 length: 13 residues. Germline assignment: CDR1 SGHKS and CDR2 YYEKEE (reference sequence). CDR3 loop: CASSSRQVGEQYF. CDR3 DNA sequence: TGTGCCAGCAGCTCACGACAGGTCGGCGAGCAGTACTTC.